This T cell receptor beta chain appears in the sequencing data of a study of molecular identifiers for immune sequencing clone quantification. V lost 0 bases and J lost 4, with 7 bases in between. CDR3 length equals 13 residues. CDR1 is SEHNR, CDR2 FQNEAQ, per germline (reference sequence). TCRdb reanalysed the PCR reads using MiXCR and keeps one entry per CDR3 protein. The sample has more than 250,000 distinct CDR3 sequences, about a fifth seen once. This clonotype was detected many times. The chain is built from TRBV7-9 and TRBJ2-7, with TRBD1 as a possible D gene (5 bases). The sequence derives from a human donor in good health. Some libraries in this study had Jurkat cell RNA spiked in. The sequencing sample was made of naive CD8+ T cells from blood, with Jurkat cell RNA spiked in. Subset noted: FACS-sorted CD8+CD4-CCR7+CD45RA+ naive T cells. As DNA, the CDR3 is TGTGCCAGCAGCTTAGCGCAGGGTTACGAGCAGTACTTC. Translated: CASSLAQGYEQYF.